This TCR beta chain emerged from a study of CD8 T cells in Susac syndrome. With random hexamers, about 0.45 to 1 ug RNA was reverse transcribed. By means of immunoSEQ multiplex PCR, TCR beta CDR3 spanning 54 Vbeta and 13 Jbeta underwent amplification. A single record per CDR3 protein comes from TCRdb applying MiXCR to the immunoSEQ multiplex PCR reads. The table shows around 220,000 distinct CDR3 sequences, with approximately 90% occurring only once. A single count supports this clonotype. TEMRA cells were FACS-enriched, while CD8+ and CD4+ T cells were negatively isolated. The V gene lost 5 bases and the J gene lost 2 bases, with 12 bases spanning the gap. There are 14 residues in the CDR3.

The sequence was collected from a human donor with multiple sclerosis. This chain joins TRBV12-3 or TRBV12-4 and TRBJ1-1; unclear D gene. The sample was CD8+ T cells from PBMCs. CDR3 amino acids: CASSERTYNTEAFF. Here the CDR3 DNA reads TGTGCCAGCAGTGAGCGGACCTACAACACTGAAGCTTTCTTT.